The rows below give T cell receptor beta chains drawn from one sample of a study of cytomegalovirus exposure and HLA in healthy donors. This table comes from immunoSEQ multiplex PCR, and its TCRdb copy is limited to in-frame clones, with some not included. The sample shows 150,000 to 200,000 clones, roughly 74% of them seen only once. Sequences were obtained from PBMCs. The receptors stem from a woman in her thirties in good health and CMV-seronegative. Each CDR3 is given with its conserved first and last residue. The D gene is left open where the match is weak. Rows give clone size only sometimes, using once, few, many, or a class for an expanded clone.

d_call	j_call	clone_size	cdr3_length	v_call	cdr3_aa	cdr3_nt
-	TRBJ2-5	-	14	TRBV2	CASSDWTTQETQYF	TGTGCCAGCAGTGATTGGACAACTCAAGAGACCCAGTACTTC
TRBD1	TRBJ1-1	-	13	TRBV5-5	CASSSGTDWVAFF	TGTGCCAGCAGCTCTGGGACAGATTGGGTGGCTTTCTTT
-	TRBJ2-3	-	17	TRBV12-5	CASGLPPYRERTDTQYF	TGTGCTAGTGGTTTGCCCCCCTACAGGGAACGCACAGATACGCAGTATTTT
TRBD1	TRBJ2-1	-	14	TRBV9	CASSAGQTYNEQFF	TGTGCCAGCAGCGCGGGACAGACCTACAATGAGCAGTTCTTC
TRBD1	TRBJ2-1	-	20	TRBV19	CASSIIRDRGVGRNYNEQFF	TGTGCCAGTAGTATAATCCGGGACAGGGGCGTCGGGAGGAATTACAATGAGCAGTTCTTC
TRBD1	TRBJ2-7	-	15	TRBV11-2	CATAPLGGTGYEQYF	TGTGCCACAGCGCCCCTAGGCGGGACAGGCTACGAGCAGTACTTC
TRBD2	TRBJ2-7	-	16	TRBV10-3	CAISEPRTSGGTEQYF	TGCGCCATCAGTGAGCCTAGGACTAGCGGGGGGACCGAGCAGTACTTC
-	TRBJ1-6	-	17	TRBV5-4	CASSLGPGKESDSPLHF	TGTGCCAGCAGCTTGGGGCCAGGGAAGGAGAGTGATTCACCCCTCCACTTT
TRBD1	TRBJ2-2	few	15	TRBV7-9	CASRRGQGRTGELFF	TGTGCCAGCAGGCGAGGACAGGGAAGAACCGGGGAGCTGTTTTTT
-	TRBJ2-7	few	13	TRBV2	CASMGWGGAEQYF	TGTGCCAGCATGGGATGGGGGGGGGCCGAGCAGTACTTC
-	TRBJ1-3	-	15	TRBV6-5	CASSYSHSRGNTIYF	TGTGCCAGCAGTTACTCGCACAGCCGGGGAAACACCATATATTTT
TRBD1	TRBJ2-2	-	17	TRBV27	CASSLSVTGLSSGELFF	TGTGCCAGCAGTTTAAGTGTGACAGGGCTTTCGAGCGGGGAGCTGTTTTTT
TRBD2	TRBJ2-7	-	17	TRBV9	CASSVAAGASGSYEQYF	TGTGCCAGCAGCGTAGCGGCCGGGGCTAGCGGATCCTACGAGCAGTACTTC
-	TRBJ2-5	-	15	TRBV5-1	CASSRSSGVQETQYF	TGCGCCAGCAGCCGGAGTTCAGGGGTACAAGAGACCCAGTACTTC
-	TRBJ2-5	once	14	TRBV2	CATKRGSPQETQYF	TGTGCCACCAAACGGGGAAGCCCACAAGAGACCCAGTACTTC
-	TRBJ2-1	-	16	TRBV10-1	CASSDCRKRSKGEQFF	TGCGCCAGCAGTGACTGTAGAAAAAGGAGTAAAGGTGAGCAGTTCTTC
-	TRBJ2-3	-	14	TRBV11-2	CASSTTRSPDTQYF	TGTGCCAGCAGCACCACGAGGTCCCCAGATACGCAGTATTTT
TRBD1	TRBJ1-5	-	14	TRBV6-6	CASSYRTGAQPQHF	TGTGCCAGCAGTTACCGGACAGGGGCTCAGCCCCAGCATTTT
-	TRBJ1-5	-	14	TRBV19	CAIGGRVSNQPQHF	TGTGCCATTGGGGGCAGGGTTAGCAATCAGCCCCAGCATTTT
TRBD2	TRBJ2-5	once	14	TRBV28	CASRLAGGLETQYF	TGTGCCAGCCGACTAGCGGGAGGGCTAGAGACCCAGTACTTC
TRBD1	TRBJ2-7	-	16	TRBV2	CASSGWDSTFSYEQYF	TGTGCCAGCAGTGGTTGGGACAGTACCTTCTCCTACGAGCAGTACTTC
-	TRBJ1-2	-	13	TRBV11-2	CASSSSGIGGYTF	TGTGCCAGCAGCTCCTCAGGGATAGGTGGCTACACCTTC
-	TRBJ2-6	-	14	TRBV27	CASSAGVGANVLTF	TGTGCCAGCAGTGCAGGGGTCGGGGCCAACGTCCTGACTTTC
-	TRBJ1-4	few	14	TRBV27	CASRLGSTNEKLFF	TGTGCCAGCAGACTAGGGTCAACTAATGAAAAACTGTTTTTT
TRBD1	TRBJ2-7	-	14	TRBV7-6	CASSLDQGAYEQYF	TGTGCCAGCAGCTTAGACCAGGGGGCCTACGAGCAGTACTTC
TRBD1	TRBJ2-2	-	15	TRBV7-3	CASSPTGGPGGELFF	TGTGCCAGCAGCCCTACAGGGGGCCCGGGCGGGGAGCTGTTTTTT
-	TRBJ2-1	-	15	TRBV7-6	CASSRQLTGPGEQFF	TGTGCCAGCAGCCGACAATTGACAGGACCAGGCGAGCAGTTCTTC
-	TRBJ2-1	once	13	TRBV19	CASSPTTRNEQFF	TGTGCCAGTAGTCCAACTACTAGAAATGAGCAGTTCTTC
-	TRBJ1-3	-	15	TRBV6-9	CASLSGPARGNTIYF	TGTGCCAGCTTGTCAGGTCCCGCTCGGGGAAACACCATATATTTT
TRBD2	TRBJ2-3	-	14	TRBV19	CASTLAGDADTQYF	TGTGCCAGTACTCTAGCGGGAGATGCAGATACGCAGTATTTT
-	TRBJ2-1	once	16	TRBV4-1	CASSQVTGPTYNEQFF	TGCGCCAGCAGCCAAGTTACAGGCCCTACGTACAATGAGCAGTTCTTC
TRBD1	TRBJ2-7	few	14	TRBV6-6	CASNARDRVYEQYF	TGTGCCAGCAATGCCCGGGACAGGGTCTACGAGCAGTACTTC
-	TRBJ1-4	-	13	TRBV13	CASSLGGHEKLFF	TGTGCCAGCAGCTTAGGAGGACACGAAAAACTGTTTTTT
-	TRBJ2-7	-	12	TRBV10-1	CASSEPTYEQYF	TGCGCCAGCAGTGAGCCTACCTACGAGCAGTACTTC
-	TRBJ2-1	-	13	TRBV12-2	CASRLAWELGQFF	TGTGCAAGTCGCTTAGCGTGGGAGCTTGGGCAGTTCTTC
-	TRBJ2-5	-	16	TRBV4-1	CASSQGLTSYLGTQYF	TGCGCCAGCAGCCAAGGCCTCACTAGTTACCTCGGGACCCAGTACTTC
TRBD1	TRBJ1-6	-	19	TRBV4-1	CASSQLPGQGVFYNSPLHF	TGCGCCAGCAGCCAACTCCCGGGACAGGGGGTTTTCTATAATTCACCCCTCCACTTT
TRBD1	TRBJ1-5	once	12	TRBV29-1	CSAGTGNQPQHF	TGCAGCGCTGGGACAGGGAATCAGCCCCAGCATTTT
TRBD2	TRBJ2-7	-	14	TRBV5-1	CASRIGRGSYEQYF	TGCGCCAGCAGAATCGGGAGGGGATCCTACGAGCAGTACTTC
-	TRBJ2-7	-	13	TRBV27	CASSLDGNYEQYF	TGTGCCAGCAGTTTAGACGGGAACTACGAGCAGTACTTC
TRBD2	TRBJ2-7	-	15	TRBV27	CASTYLAGGTYEQYF	TGTGCCAGCACCTATTTAGCGGGGGGCACCTACGAGCAGTACTTC
-	TRBJ2-1	-	19	TRBV4-3	CASSPRVIVVGWFYNEQFF	TGCGCCAGCAGCCCGAGGGTAATTGTGGTGGGATGGTTCTACAATGAGCAGTTCTTC
TRBD1	TRBJ2-4	once	16	TRBV7-2	CASSLSPGTGMNIQYF	TGTGCCAGCAGCCTCAGCCCCGGGACAGGGATGAACATTCAGTACTTC
-	TRBJ1-2	few	13	TRBV25-1	CASKQGPSYGYTF	TGTGCCAGCAAGCAGGGCCCCTCCTATGGCTACACCTTC
-	TRBJ1-2	few	13	TRBV7-9	CASSLPAGSGYTF	TGTGCCAGCAGCTTACCAGCGGGGTCCGGCTACACCTTC
TRBD1	TRBJ1-2	-	15	TRBV5-1	CASSPRTGGLYGYTF	TGCGCCAGCAGCCCACGGACAGGGGGCCTCTATGGCTACACCTTC
TRBD1	TRBJ1-1	-	14	TRBV6-1	CASSPRTGRSEAFF	TGTGCCAGCAGTCCCCGGACAGGCCGAAGTGAAGCTTTCTTT
TRBD1	TRBJ1-1	-	14	TRBV18	CASSQGQLNTEAFF	TGTGCCAGCTCACAGGGACAGTTGAACACTGAAGCTTTCTTT
TRBD2	TRBJ2-7	-	15	TRBV4-1	CASSQSGGLAYEQYF	TGCGCCAGCAGCCAGAGCGGGGGCCTAGCCTACGAGCAGTACTTC
TRBD2	TRBJ2-1	-	16	TRBV30	CAWSVKRGMMVNEQFF	TGTGCCTGGAGTGTAAAGCGGGGGATGATGGTAAATGAGCAGTTCTTC
-	TRBJ1-1	-	15	TRBV7-9	CASSLVSSMNTEAFF	TGTGCCAGCAGCTTAGTTTCTAGTATGAACACTGAAGCTTTCTTT
TRBD1	TRBJ1-2	-	13	TRBV15	CATSRQGLDGYTF	TGTGCCACCAGCCGACAGGGGCTGGATGGCTACACCTTC
TRBD1	TRBJ2-7	-	14	TRBV5-6	CASRRTGGLYEQYF	TGTGCCAGCCGCCGGACAGGGGGCCTCTACGAGCAGTACTTC